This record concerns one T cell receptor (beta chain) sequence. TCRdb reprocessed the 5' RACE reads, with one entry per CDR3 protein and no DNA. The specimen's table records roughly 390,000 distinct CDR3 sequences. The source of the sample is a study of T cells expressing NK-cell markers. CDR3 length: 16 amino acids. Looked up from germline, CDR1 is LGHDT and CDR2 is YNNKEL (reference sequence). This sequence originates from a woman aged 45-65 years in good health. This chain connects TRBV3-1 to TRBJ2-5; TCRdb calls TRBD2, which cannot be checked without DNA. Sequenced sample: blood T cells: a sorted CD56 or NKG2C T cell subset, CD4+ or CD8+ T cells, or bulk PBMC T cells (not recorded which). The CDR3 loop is CASSQARTSGQETQYF.